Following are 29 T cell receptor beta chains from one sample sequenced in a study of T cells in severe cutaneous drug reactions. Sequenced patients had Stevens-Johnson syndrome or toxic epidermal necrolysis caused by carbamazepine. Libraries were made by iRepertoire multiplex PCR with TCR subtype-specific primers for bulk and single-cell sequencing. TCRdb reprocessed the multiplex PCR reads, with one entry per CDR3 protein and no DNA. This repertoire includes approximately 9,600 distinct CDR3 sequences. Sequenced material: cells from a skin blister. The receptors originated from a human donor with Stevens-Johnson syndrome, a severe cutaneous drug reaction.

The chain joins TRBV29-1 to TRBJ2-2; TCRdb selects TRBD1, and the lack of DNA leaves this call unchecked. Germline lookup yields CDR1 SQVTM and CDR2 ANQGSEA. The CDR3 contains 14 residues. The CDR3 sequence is CSVDPGTKTGELFF.

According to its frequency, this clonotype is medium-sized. This CDR3 is CSARDSFQELGQETQYF. This sequence joins TRBV20-1 and TRBJ2-5. The CDR3 has 17 residues. Germline V gene lookup returns CDR1 DFQATT and CDR2 SNEGSKA (reference sequence).

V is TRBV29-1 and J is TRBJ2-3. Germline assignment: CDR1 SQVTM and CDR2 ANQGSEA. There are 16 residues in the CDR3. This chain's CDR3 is CSVEGVQEIRTDTQYF.

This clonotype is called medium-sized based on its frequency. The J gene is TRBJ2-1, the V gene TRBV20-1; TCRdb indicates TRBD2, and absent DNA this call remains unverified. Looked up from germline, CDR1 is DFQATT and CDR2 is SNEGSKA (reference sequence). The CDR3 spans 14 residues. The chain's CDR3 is CSASRGRVYNEQFF.

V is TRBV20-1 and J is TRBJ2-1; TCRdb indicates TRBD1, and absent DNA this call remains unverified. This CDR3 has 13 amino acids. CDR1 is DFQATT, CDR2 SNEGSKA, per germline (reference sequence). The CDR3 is CSAPKTGVHEQFF.

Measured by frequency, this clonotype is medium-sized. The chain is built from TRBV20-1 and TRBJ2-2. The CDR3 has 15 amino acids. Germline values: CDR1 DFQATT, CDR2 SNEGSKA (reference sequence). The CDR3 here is CSARLVAEPTGELFF.

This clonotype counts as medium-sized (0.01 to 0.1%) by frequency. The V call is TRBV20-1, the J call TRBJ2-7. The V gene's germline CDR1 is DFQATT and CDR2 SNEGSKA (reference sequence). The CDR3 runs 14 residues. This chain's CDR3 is CSAHMSGSSYEQYF.

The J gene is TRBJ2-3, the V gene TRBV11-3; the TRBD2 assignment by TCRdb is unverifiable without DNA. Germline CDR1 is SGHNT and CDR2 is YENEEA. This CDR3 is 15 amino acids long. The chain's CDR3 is CASVTSGYPTDTQYF.

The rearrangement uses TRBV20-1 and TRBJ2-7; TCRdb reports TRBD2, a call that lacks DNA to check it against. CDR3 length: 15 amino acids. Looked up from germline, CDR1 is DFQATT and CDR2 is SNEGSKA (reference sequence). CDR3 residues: CSAVNVLGLRDEQYF.

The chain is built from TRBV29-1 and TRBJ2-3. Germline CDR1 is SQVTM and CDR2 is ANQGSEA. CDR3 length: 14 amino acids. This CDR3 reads CSVEHFADTDTQYF.

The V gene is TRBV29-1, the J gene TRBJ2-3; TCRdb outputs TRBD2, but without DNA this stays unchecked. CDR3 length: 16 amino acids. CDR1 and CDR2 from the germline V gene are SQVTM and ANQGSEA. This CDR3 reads CSVTGLAATSTDTQYF.

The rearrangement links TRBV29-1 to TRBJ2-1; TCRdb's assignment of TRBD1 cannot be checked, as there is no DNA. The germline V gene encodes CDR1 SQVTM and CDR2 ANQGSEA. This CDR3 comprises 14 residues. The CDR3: CSAVGGVRGNEQFF.

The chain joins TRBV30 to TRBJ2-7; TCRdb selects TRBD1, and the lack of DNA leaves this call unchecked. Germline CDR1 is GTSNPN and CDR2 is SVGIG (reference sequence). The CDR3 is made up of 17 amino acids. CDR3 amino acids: CAWRGPAQAPGRNEQYF.

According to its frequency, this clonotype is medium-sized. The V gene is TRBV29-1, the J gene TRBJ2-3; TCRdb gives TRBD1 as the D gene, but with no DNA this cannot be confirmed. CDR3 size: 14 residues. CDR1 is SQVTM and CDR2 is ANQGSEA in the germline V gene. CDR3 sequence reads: CSVDAGTTRDTQYF.

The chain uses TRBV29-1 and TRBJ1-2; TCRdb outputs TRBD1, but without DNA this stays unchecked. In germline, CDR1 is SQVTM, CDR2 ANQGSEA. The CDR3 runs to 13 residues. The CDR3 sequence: CSVGPQAFYGYTF.

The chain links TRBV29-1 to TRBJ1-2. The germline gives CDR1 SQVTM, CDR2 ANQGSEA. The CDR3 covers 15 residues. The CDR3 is CSVEGGPSNDYGYTF.

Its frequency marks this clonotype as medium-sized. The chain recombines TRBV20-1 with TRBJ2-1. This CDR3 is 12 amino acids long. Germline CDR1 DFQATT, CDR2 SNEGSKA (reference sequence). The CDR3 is CSASLAGNEQFF.

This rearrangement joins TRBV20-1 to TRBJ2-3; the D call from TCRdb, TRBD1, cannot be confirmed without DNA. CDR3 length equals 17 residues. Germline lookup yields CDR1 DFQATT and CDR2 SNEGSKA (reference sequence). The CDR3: CSARSLYRQGVTDTQYF.

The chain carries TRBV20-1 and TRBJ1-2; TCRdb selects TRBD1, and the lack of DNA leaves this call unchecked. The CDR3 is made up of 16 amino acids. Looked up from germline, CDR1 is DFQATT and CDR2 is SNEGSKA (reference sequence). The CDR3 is CSARDTGTVDPAGYTF.

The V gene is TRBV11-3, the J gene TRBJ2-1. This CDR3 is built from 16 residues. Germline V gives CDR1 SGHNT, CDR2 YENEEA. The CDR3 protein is CASSLELTYSYNEQFF.

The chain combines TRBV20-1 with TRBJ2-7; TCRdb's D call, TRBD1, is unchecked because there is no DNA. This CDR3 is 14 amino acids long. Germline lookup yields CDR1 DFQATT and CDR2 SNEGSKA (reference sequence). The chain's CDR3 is CSAVDRVGFYEQYF.

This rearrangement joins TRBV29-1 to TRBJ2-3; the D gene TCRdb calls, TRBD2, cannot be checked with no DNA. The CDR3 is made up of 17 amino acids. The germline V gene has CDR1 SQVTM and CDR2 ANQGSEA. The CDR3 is CSVEARGLAGGVDTQYF.

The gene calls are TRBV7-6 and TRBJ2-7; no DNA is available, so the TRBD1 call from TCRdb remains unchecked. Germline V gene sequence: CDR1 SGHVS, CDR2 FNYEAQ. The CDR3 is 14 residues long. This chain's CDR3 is CASSPPGSGYEQYF.

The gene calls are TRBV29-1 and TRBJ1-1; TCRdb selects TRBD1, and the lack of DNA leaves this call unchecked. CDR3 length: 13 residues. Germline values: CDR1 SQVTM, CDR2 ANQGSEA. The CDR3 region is CSVQGMLNTEAFF.

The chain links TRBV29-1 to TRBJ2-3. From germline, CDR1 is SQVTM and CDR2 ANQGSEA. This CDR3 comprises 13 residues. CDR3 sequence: CSVRRSSTDTQYF.

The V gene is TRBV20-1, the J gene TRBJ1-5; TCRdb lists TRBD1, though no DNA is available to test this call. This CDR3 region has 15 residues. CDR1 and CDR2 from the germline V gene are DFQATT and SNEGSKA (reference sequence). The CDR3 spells CSARTGQLSNQPQHF.

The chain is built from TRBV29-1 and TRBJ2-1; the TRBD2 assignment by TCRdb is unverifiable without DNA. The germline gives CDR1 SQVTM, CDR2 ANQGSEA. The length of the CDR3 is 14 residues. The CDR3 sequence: CSVERGTVYNEQFF.

CDR3: CSAERTGNYGYTF. The chain has TRBV20-1 and TRBJ1-2; TCRdb designates TRBD1, a call that cannot be tested without DNA. Germline loops: CDR1 DFQATT, CDR2 SNEGSKA (reference sequence). The CDR3 is 13 residues long.

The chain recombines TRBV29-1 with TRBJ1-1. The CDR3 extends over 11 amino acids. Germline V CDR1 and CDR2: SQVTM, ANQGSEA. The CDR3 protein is CSVQGNTEAFF.